Below are 25 T cell receptor beta chains sequenced from a single sample in a study of human T cells and chemical hapten exposure. Via MiXCR, TCRdb re-called the RACE reads, giving one row per CDR3 protein. The sample holds more than 250,000 distinct CDR3 sequences, just under 8% seen once. Time point denoted: pre-sensitization, week 0. Treatment of the sample: therapeutic diphenylcyclopropenone sensitization with weekly scalp DPC. The starting material was whole blood, obtained in connection with sensitization to the hapten diphenylcyclopropenone (DPC). The receptors here all came from a young man with alopecia areata. Some clones in this sample may be carry-over from other donors' samples.

This clonotype was recorded many times. CDR3 coding DNA: TGTGCCATCAGTGATGGAGACTACGAGCAGTACGTC. Protein: CAISDGDYEQYV. This sequence joins TRBV10-3 and TRBJ2-7, with D unresolved. Trimming left V 3 bases short and J 3 bases short, with 6 bases between. The CDR3 is made up of 12 amino acids. CDR1 ENHRY and CDR2 SYGVKD come from the germline V gene.

This clonotype was seen a few times. V usage is TRBV4-2 and J usage is TRBJ1-3; maybe TRBD1 (6 bases). Trimming cost V 0 bases and J 4 bases, with 16 bases left between them. This CDR3 is 17 amino acids long. CDR1 and CDR2 (germline): LGHNA, YNFKEQ. Here the CDR3 reads CASSQESQGTLGNTIYF. The CDR3 nucleotides read TGTGCCAGCAGCCAAGAATCACAGGGAACTTTGGGAAACACCATATATTTT.

There are many counts of this clonotype. V and J are TRBV2 and TRBJ1-1; maybe TRBD1 (6 bases). The germline V and J ends were trimmed by 7 bases and 5 bases, with 17 bases remaining between them. The germline V gene has CDR1 SNHLY and CDR2 FYNNEI. This CDR3 has 14 amino acids. As DNA, the CDR3 is TGTGCCAGCACCCCCGGGGGGGGCCGAACTGAAGCTTTCTTT. Translation gives CASTPGGGRTEAFF. Combining the CDR3 with reference TRBV2 and TRBJ1-1 gives the whole variable domain EPEVTQTPSHQVTQMGQEVILRCVPISNHLYFYWYRQILGQKVEFLVSFYNNEISEKSEIFDDQFSVERPDGSNFTLKIRSTKLEDSAMYFCASTPGGGRTEAFFGQGTRLTVV.

Only a few counts were recorded for this clonotype. The genes are TRBV10-3 and TRBJ2-6; no firm D call. Per the germline V gene, CDR1 is ENHRY and CDR2 is SYGVKD. Trimming stripped 2 bases from V and 0 bases from J, with 5 bases between. The CDR3 has 15 amino acids. The CDR3, as DNA: TGTGCCATCAGTGAGCAAGCCTCTGGGGCCAACGTCCTGACTTTC. This gives the protein CAISEQASGANVLTF.

The chain carries TRBV29-1 and TRBJ1-1; D may be TRBD1 (6 bases). The CDR3 totals 13 residues. Germline CDR1 reads SQVTM; CDR2 reads ANQGSEA. V gave up 6 bases and J gave up 3 bases, with 14 bases separating them. DNA for the CDR3: TGCAGCGTGGAAACAGGGACCTACACTGAAGCTTTCTTT. Encoded protein: CSVETGTYTEAFF. Using reference TRBV29-1 and TRBJ1-1 for the parts outside the CDR3, the full variable domain is SAVISQKPSRDICQRGTSLTIQCQVDSQVTMMFWYRQQPGQSLTLIATANQGSEATYESGFVIDKFPISRPNLTFSTLTVSNMSPEDSSIYLCSVETGTYTEAFFGQGTRLTVV.

This clonotype has more than one count but fewer than ten. The chain uses TRBV15 and TRBJ1-6; TRBD1 matches 7 bases. Per the germline V gene, CDR1 is LNHNV and CDR2 is YYDKDF (reference sequence). The trim removed 0 bases at V and 9 bases at J, leaving 8 bases unmatched. This CDR3 region has 16 residues. This chain's CDR3 is CATSRDRRQGVSPLHF. The CDR3 region has the DNA TGTGCCACCAGCAGAGATCGGAGACAGGGAGTTTCACCCCTCCACTTT.

The rearrangement joins TRBV25-1 to TRBJ2-5; no definite D call. The V and J ends lost 3 bases and 3 bases respectively, with 20 bases between them. The CDR3 sequence is 17 residues long. CDR1 and CDR2 from the germline V gene are MGHDK and SYGVNS. The CDR3 nucleotides read TGTGCCAGCAGTGAGCCCCTCGAGGATCGATTAAAAGAGACCCAGTACTTC. Protein product: CASSEPLEDRLKETQYF.

In its sample, this clonotype was seen many times. V usage is TRBV20-1 and J usage is TRBJ1-5; D is undetermined. V lost 3 bases and J 9 bases, leaving 15 bases between the germline ends. The CDR3 sequence is 13 residues long. Germline assignment: CDR1 DFQATT and CDR2 SNEGSKA (reference sequence). In DNA form, the CDR3 reads TGCAGTGCTAGTACATATGACGGTCGGCCCCAGCATTTT. Translated: CSASTYDGRPQHF.

This clonotype was found a few times. The chain couples TRBV7-2 to TRBJ1-2, with D perhaps matching TRBD1 (6 bases). Germline CDR1 and CDR2: SGHTA and FQGNSA. There are 15 residues in the CDR3. V was pared by 4 bases and J by 0 bases, with 12 bases between. As DNA, the CDR3 is TGTGCCAGCAGCTCCTGGACAGCAGCTAACTATGGCTACACCTTC. Its protein is CASSSWTAANYGYTF.

The chain links TRBV2 to TRBJ2-3; 8 bases map to TRBD2. Losses at the gene ends were 3 bases for V and 0 bases for J; bases not matched to a gene: 2. From germline, CDR1 is SNHLY and CDR2 FYNNEI. The CDR3 is made up of 15 amino acids. In DNA, the CDR3 is TGTGCCAGCAGTGATAGCGGGGACAGCACAGATACGCAGTATTTT. It is translated as CASSDSGDSTDTQYF.

The CDR3 bases are TGTGCCAGCAGTGAATTCTTTGGGGTTCGCACAGATACGCAGTATTTT. It encodes CASSEFFGVRTDTQYF. V usage is TRBV6-1 and J usage is TRBJ2-3, with D unclear. The germline CDR1 and CDR2 sequences are MNHNS and SASEGT. This CDR3 region has 16 residues. Trimming cost V 2 bases and J 1 base, with 13 bases left between them.

The sample holds a few counts of this clonotype. The chain links TRBV5-5 to TRBJ1-1; D not certain. Germline lookup yields CDR1 SGHKS and CDR2 YYEKEE (reference sequence). V was trimmed by 3 bases and J by 6 bases, leaving 12 bases between them. This CDR3 comprises 13 residues. CDR3 residues: CASSYPDGAEAFF. DNA for the CDR3: TGTGCCAGCAGCTATCCGGACGGAGCTGAAGCTTTCTTT. Drawing the rest from reference TRBV5-5 and TRBJ1-1, the complete variable domain is DAGVTQSPTHLIKTRGQQVTLRCSPISGHKSVSWYQQVLGQGPQFIFQYYEKEERGRGNFPDRFSARQFPNYSSELNVNALLLGDSALYLCASSYPDGAEAFFGQGTRLTVV.

In this sample, this clonotype turned up a few times. The chain employs TRBV29-1 and TRBJ1-5; 8 nucleotides agree with TRBD1. The CDR3 has 14 residues. J lost 2 bases, V lost 6 bases, and 6 bases had no gene match. Germline V lookup: CDR1 SQVTM, CDR2 ANQGSEA. The chain's CDR3 is CSVYGQGRNQPQHF. The DNA for the CDR3 is TGCAGCGTCTACGGACAGGGCCGCAATCAGCCCCAGCATTTT.

The rearrangement links TRBV7-9 to TRBJ2-7; D is unclear. This CDR3 has 11 amino acids. The germline CDR1 and CDR2 sequences are SEHNR and FQNEAQ (reference sequence). The germline V and J ends were trimmed by 2 bases and 7 bases, with 6 bases remaining between them. The CDR3 spells CASSLFGEQYF. As DNA, the CDR3 is TGTGCCAGCAGCTTATTTGGGGAGCAGTACTTC.

The rearrangement links TRBV6-6 to TRBJ2-3, with no clear D. The CDR3 sequence is 16 residues long. With 2 bases removed from V and 2 bases from J, the gap between germline ends came to 14 bases. Germline CDR1 reads MNHNY; CDR2 reads SVGAGI (reference sequence). CDR3 in DNA: TGTGCCAGCAGTTACGGTACCGTGGGGAACACAGATACGCAGTATTTT. Protein sequence: CASSYGTVGNTDTQYF.

As regards this clonotype: A much larger clonotype is one base distant, so this may be a read error. Lacking the conserved final phenylalanine or tryptophan, this CDR3 likely reflects a read error. The chain uses TRBV10-3 and TRBJ2-1, with D possibly being TRBD1 (5 bases). The V gene lost 1 base and the J gene lost 7 bases, with 8 bases spanning the gap. The CDR3 is made up of 13 amino acids. The germline gives CDR1 ENHRY, CDR2 SYGVKD. CDR3 sequence reads: CAISEYRQNEQFS. The CDR3 bases are TGTGCCATCAGTGAGTACAGGCAAAATGAGCAGTTCTCC.

This clonotype was detected many times. J is TRBJ1-4 and V is TRBV7-3; 7 nucleotides align to TRBD1. V was clipped by 2 bases and J by 3 bases; unmatched bases: 3. Germline V lookup: CDR1 SGHTA, CDR2 FQGTGA. The CDR3 loop spans 15 amino acids. The chain's CDR3 is CASSLAGTANEKLFF. The DNA for the CDR3 is TGTGCCAGCAGCTTAGCCGGGACAGCTAATGAAAAACTGTTTTTT.

The chain uses TRBV7-9 and TRBJ2-5; a weak D match, TRBD1 (5 bases). The CDR3 sequence is 14 residues long. The V end was cut by 1 base, the J end by 5 bases, with 11 bases between. Germline CDR1 is SEHNR and CDR2 is FQNEAQ (reference sequence). DNA for the CDR3: TGTGCCAGCAGCTTAGGGGGTCAGGGCGAGACCCAGTACTTC. Translation gives CASSLGGQGETQYF.

This clonotype was found a few times. This chain connects TRBV6-2 or TRBV6-3 to TRBJ1-2; D uncertain. Per the germline V gene, CDR1 is MNHEY and CDR2 is SVGEGT. The ends were cut back, 2 bases at V and 6 bases at J, with 10 bases in the middle. CDR3 length: 13 amino acids. In DNA, the CDR3 is TGTGCCAGCAGTTACAGGGATCTAGATGGCTACACCTTC. This translates into CASSYRDLDGYTF.

This clonotype was observed many times. V and J are TRBV5-1 and TRBJ2-2; D unresolved. The CDR3 spans 16 residues. From germline, CDR1 is SGHRS and CDR2 YFSETQ. Trimming pared 0 bases from V and 0 bases from J, leaving 9 bases between. CDR3 sequence (DNA): TGCGCCAGCAGCTTGGAGAGTCTCTCGAACACCGGGGAGCTGTTTTTT. Translated: CASSLESLSNTGELFF.

The genes are TRBV4-1 and TRBJ2-5, with D possibly matching TRBD2 (6 bases). V lost 2 bases and J 2 bases, leaving 9 bases between the germline ends. Germline-derived CDR1 and CDR2 are MGHRA and YSYEKL. This CDR3 has 14 residues. For the CDR3, the DNA is TGCGCCAGCAGCCAACCGACTAGACAAGAGACCCAGTACTTC. Translating gives CASSQPTRQETQYF.

This clonotype was seen a few times. This chain joins TRBV20-1 and TRBJ2-1; D call uncertain. The V gene lost 1 base and the J gene lost 10 bases, with 8 bases spanning the gap. CDR3 length: 11 residues. Germline V CDR1 and CDR2: DFQATT, SNEGSKA (reference sequence). The CDR3 bases are TGCAGTGCTAGAGTTGACATAGAGCAGTTCTTC. Translation: CSARVDIEQFF.

This clonotype showed up just a few times. CDR3 nucleotides: TGTGCCATCAGTGAGGACAGTTACGGAAACACCATATATTTT. As protein: CAISEDSYGNTIYF. The chain combines TRBV10-3 with TRBJ1-3; D is perhaps TRBD1 (5 bases). Trimming shortened V by 2 bases and J by 4 bases, and 9 bases separated the two germline ends. Germline V gene sequence: CDR1 ENHRY, CDR2 SYGVKD. The CDR3 sequence is 14 residues long.

There are many counts of this clonotype. The gene calls are TRBV4-1 and TRBJ2-5; D unresolved. Germline-derived CDR1 and CDR2 are MGHRA and YSYEKL. The length of the CDR3 is 13 residues. V lost 4 bases to trimming and J lost 5 bases, with 11 bases between them. CDR3 sequence: CASSLTGPETQYF. The CDR3 DNA is TGCGCCAGCAGCCTTACCGGACCGGAGACCCAGTACTTC.

This chain joins TRBV7-9 and TRBJ1-2, with D maybe TRBD1 (5 bases). The CDR3 has 17 residues. Germline V CDR1 and CDR2: SEHNR, FQNEAQ (reference sequence). The V end was cut by 1 base, the J end by 3 bases, with 18 bases between. Written as DNA, the CDR3 is TGTGCCAGCAGCTTAGGATCGTCAGGGATAAGGGACTATGGCTACACCTTC. It encodes CASSLGSSGIRDYGYTF.